This T cell receptor beta chain is from a study of human T cells and chemical hapten exposure. The wider study: A roughly 2 cm by roughly 2 cm inner upper arm patch received 2% DPC for sensitization.

TCRdb reprocessed the RACE reads via MiXCR and lists one record per CDR3 protein. The table lists tens of thousands of distinct CDR3 sequences, 32% of them singletons. V shed 2 bases and J 4 bases; nucleotides not matched to a gene: 3. This CDR3 has 14 amino acids. With respect to this clonotype: The antigen is not known.

Points from the study as a whole: TCRs exceeding a frequency of 1 in 1000 stayed unchanged under DPC sensitization. Compared with pre-sensitization or healthy control sets, expanded TCRs clustered more.

Time point meaning: patch test 1, 2 weeks after DPC sensitization. Treatment meaning: therapeutic diphenylcyclopropenone sensitization with weekly scalp DPC. Sequences were derived from whole blood, sampled in connection with sensitization to the hapten diphenylcyclopropenone (DPC). This TCR was recovered from a man between 35 and 55 years old with alopecia areata. Some clones in this sample may be carry-over from other donors' samples. V usage is TRBV12-3 or TRBV12-4 and J usage is TRBJ2-5; 8 bases line up with TRBD2. CDR3 sequence (DNA): TGTGCCAGCAGTTTAAACCTAGCGGGAGAGACCCAGTACTTC. It codes for CASSLNLAGETQYF.